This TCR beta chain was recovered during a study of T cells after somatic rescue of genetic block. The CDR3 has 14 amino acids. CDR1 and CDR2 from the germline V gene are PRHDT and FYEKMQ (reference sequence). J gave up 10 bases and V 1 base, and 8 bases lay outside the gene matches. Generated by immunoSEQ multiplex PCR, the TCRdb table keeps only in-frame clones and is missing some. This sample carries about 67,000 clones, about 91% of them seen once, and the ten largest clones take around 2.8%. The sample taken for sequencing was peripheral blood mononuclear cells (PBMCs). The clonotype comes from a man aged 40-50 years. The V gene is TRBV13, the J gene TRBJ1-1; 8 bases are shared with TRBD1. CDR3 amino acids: CASSLVSQGAGAFF. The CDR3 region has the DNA TGTGCCAGCAGCTTAGTTTCTCAGGGGGCTGGAGCTTTCTTT.